What follows is one TCR beta chain and its context. The antigen is undetermined. Template switching added a universal primer site, and cDNA bore unique molecular identifiers. Using its own MiXCR run on the 5' RACE reads, TCRdb lists one record per CDR3 protein. Here the sample spans 500,000 to 650,000 distinct CDR3 sequences, approximately 20% being singletons. This entry comes from a study of identical twins. General study results and limits: Invariant MAIT and iNKT cells could partly confound zero-insertion analyses.

The CDR3 has 13 residues. CDR1 LNHDA and CDR2 SQIVND come from the germline V gene (reference sequence). The V and J ends lost 5 bases and 5 bases respectively, with 12 bases between them. This sample also appeared in a second study, on yellow fever vaccine responses in identical twins.

This chain links TRBV19 with TRBJ1-2; D is undetermined. This TCR came from a woman between 18 and 30 years old in good health. The material sequenced was CD4+ T cells sorted from blood. CDR3 coding DNA: TGTGCCAGTAGTTCCCACGACCTGTATGGCTACACCTTC. This sequence encodes CASSSHDLYGYTF.